Listed here are 6 T cell receptor beta chains from one sample, sequenced in a study of blood T cell repertoires in COVID-19. Sequencing was performed with immunoSEQ multiplex PCR; in TCRdb, only in-frame clones are kept and a portion is missing. Altogether about 210,000 clones are present, about 91% being singletons, with the ten largest covering about 4.8%. Sequencing was done on a sample of peripheral blood. The receptors here all came from a woman between 40 and 55 years old with acute or convalescent COVID-19.

The J gene is TRBJ1-2, the V gene TRBV28, with TRBD1 identical over 9 bases. CDR3 length equals 16 residues. The trim removed 7 bases at V and 2 bases at J, leaving 11 bases unmatched. CDR1 and CDR2 from the germline V gene are MDHEN and SYDVKM. This CDR3 reads CASTPSGTGRNYGYTF. The CDR3 DNA follows: TGTGCCAGCACCCCAAGTGGGACAGGGAGGAACTATGGCTACACCTTC.

The J gene is TRBJ1-2, the V gene TRBV2; D unclear. Germline V gives CDR1 SNHLY, CDR2 FYNNEI. V was pared by 10 bases and J by 3 bases, with 15 bases between. The CDR3 covers 13 residues. The CDR3 reads CAIRLTPHYGYTF. DNA for the CDR3: TGTGCCATCCGATTGACACCCCACTATGGCTACACCTTC.

This clone was recorded once. V is TRBV7-2 and J is TRBJ1-4; 12 nucleotides line up with TRBD1. Germline V CDR1 and CDR2: SGHTA, FQGNSA. The CDR3 is 15 amino acids. V shed 6 bases and J 8 bases; nucleotides not matched to a gene: 7. The CDR3 reads CASRLPGQGAEKLFF. The CDR3 DNA reads TGTGCCAGCAGGTTACCGGGACAGGGGGCAGAAAAACTGTTTTTT.

The V call is TRBV18, the J call TRBJ2-2, with 8 bases matching TRBD2. This CDR3 has 16 residues. From germline, CDR1 is KGHSH and CDR2 LQKENI. V lost 4 bases and J lost 1; bases outside the gene matches: 5. CDR3 in amino acids: CASSQSSGRNTGELFF. Here the CDR3 DNA reads TGTGCCAGCTCACAGTCGAGCGGGAGGAACACCGGGGAGCTGTTTTTT.

The chain joins TRBV3-1 (or the pseudogene TRBV3-2) to TRBJ2-3; weak D call: TRBD2 (7 bases). Germline values: CDR1 LGHDT, CDR2 YNNKEL (reference sequence). The CDR3 has 18 residues. Trimming left V 0 bases short and J 0 bases short, with 16 bases between. The CDR3 protein is CASSQEGGGPSSTDTQYF. Here the CDR3 DNA reads TGTGCCAGCAGCCAAGAAGGGGGGGGGCCTTCTAGCACAGATACGCAGTATTTT.

The chain links TRBV5-1 to TRBJ1-2, with 7 bases matching TRBD1. V was pared by 3 bases and J by 8 bases, with 7 bases of the junction left unmatched. The CDR3 totals 13 residues. The germline V gene encodes CDR1 SGHRS and CDR2 YFSETQ. The CDR3 bases are TGCGCCAGCAGCTGGGCGACAGGGAGAGGCTACACCTTC. This gives the protein CASSWATGRGYTF.